Included here is one T cell receptor (beta chain) sequence, with context. CDR1 MDHEN and CDR2 SYDVKM come from the germline V gene. This CDR3 has 15 amino acids. J was trimmed by 12 bases and V by 3 bases; bases with no gene match: 7. Libraries were prepared by immunoSEQ multiplex PCR; TCRdb keeps only in-frame clonotypes and omits some of them. Of more than 25,000 clones listed, around 89% were seen once; the top ten hold about 16%. These data belong to a study of blood T cell repertoires in COVID-19. The wider study: T cells, B-cell-depleted T cells, or PBMCs provided the cDNA or gDNA that served as material.

The material sequenced was peripheral blood. The rearrangement links TRBV28 to TRBJ2-1; 14 positions agree with TRBD2. The sequence came from an elderly man with acute or convalescent COVID-19. CDR3 DNA: TGTGCCAGCAGTTTGGTGGGGACTAGCGGGAGAACGCAGTTCTTC. Translating it yields CASSLVGTSGRTQFF.